Listed below are T cell receptor beta chains from one sample, sequenced in a study of T-cell memory formation after mild COVID-19. TCRdb re-analysed the 5' RACE reads in MiXCR, keeping a single row per CDR3 protein. The sample lists 200,000 to 300,000 distinct CDR3 sequences, just over 15% occurring once. The sample was PBMCs or a T cell subset sorted from them (not recorded which). The receptors shown here come from an adult woman who had mild COVID-19 (a few samples of this study predate the infection). Cell type and time point are not known. CDR3s include the opening cysteine and the closing phenylalanine or tryptophan. Each record gives: V gene, J gene, D gene, clone size, CDR3 length, CDR3 DNA, CDR3 protein. The D gene is left open where the match is weak. Clone size appears in some rows only: once, few, many, or a class for an expanded clone.

V gene: TRBV15
J gene: TRBJ2-7
D gene: NA
clone size: NA
CDR3 length: 14
CDR3 DNA: TGTGCCACCAGCATCGATAGGGTGTCCTACGAGCAGTACTTC
CDR3 protein: CATSIDRVSYEQYF

V gene: TRBV7-2
J gene: TRBJ2-4
D gene: TRBD2
clone size: few
CDR3 length: 16
CDR3 DNA: TGTGCCAGCAGCGTAGTCAGGACTAGCGGGACAAACATTCAGTACTTC
CDR3 protein: CASSVVRTSGTNIQYF

V gene: TRBV5-1
J gene: TRBJ2-7
D gene: TRBD1
clone size: NA
CDR3 length: 15
CDR3 DNA: TGCGCCAGCAGCTTTAACTGGGACAGGGGCTACGAGCAGTACTTC
CDR3 protein: CASSFNWDRGYEQYF

V gene: TRBV2
J gene: TRBJ2-6
D gene: NA
clone size: NA
CDR3 length: 14
CDR3 DNA: TGTGCCAGCAGAGAGTGGGGTGGGGCCAACGTCCTGACTTTC
CDR3 protein: CASREWGGANVLTF

V gene: TRBV12-3/TRBV12-4
J gene: TRBJ2-2
D gene: NA
clone size: NA
CDR3 length: 13
CDR3 DNA: TGTGCCAGCAGTCCCGTTAGGCCGTCGGAGCTGTTTTTT
CDR3 protein: CASSPVRPSELFF

V gene: TRBV7-2
J gene: TRBJ2-2
D gene: NA
clone size: few
CDR3 length: 13
CDR3 DNA: TGTGCCAGCAGCTTCGGGAGCACCGGGGAGCTGTTTTTT
CDR3 protein: CASSFGSTGELFF

V gene: TRBV5-1
J gene: TRBJ2-3
D gene: TRBD1
clone size: NA
CDR3 length: 14
CDR3 DNA: TGCGCCAGCAAGCGACAGGGAGGCACAGATACGCAGTATTTT
CDR3 protein: CASKRQGGTDTQYF

V gene: TRBV7-8
J gene: TRBJ1-3
D gene: TRBD1
clone size: few
CDR3 length: 16
CDR3 DNA: TGTGCCAGCATCATGGACAGGGGGCTAGGCGGAAACACCATATATTTT
CDR3 protein: CASIMDRGLGGNTIYF

V gene: TRBV18
J gene: TRBJ1-3
D gene: NA
clone size: NA
CDR3 length: 19
CDR3 DNA: TGTGCCAGCTCACCATCTGGACGGGCAGGAGGTCTCTCTGGAAACACCATATATTTT
CDR3 protein: CASSPSGRAGGLSGNTIYF

V gene: TRBV7-9
J gene: TRBJ1-1
D gene: NA
clone size: NA
CDR3 length: 14
CDR3 DNA: TGTGCCAGCAGCCGATTAATGGGTAGCACTGAAGCTTTCTTT
CDR3 protein: CASSRLMGSTEAFF

V gene: TRBV19
J gene: TRBJ1-2
D gene: TRBD1
clone size: NA
CDR3 length: 12
CDR3 DNA: TGTGCCACTACAACAGGGGGAGATGGCTACACCTTC
CDR3 protein: CATTTGGDGYTF

V gene: TRBV6-2/TRBV6-3
J gene: TRBJ2-7
D gene: TRBD1
clone size: NA
CDR3 length: 17
CDR3 DNA: TGTGCCAGCAGTGGCCCCAGACCGGGACAGCGCCTTTACGAGCAGTACTTC
CDR3 protein: CASSGPRPGQRLYEQYF

V gene: TRBV5-4
J gene: TRBJ2-7
D gene: TRBD2
clone size: NA
CDR3 length: 15
CDR3 DNA: TGTGCCAGCAGCCAGGTTGCGGGAGGGCCCTACGAGCAGTACTTC
CDR3 protein: CASSQVAGGPYEQYF

V gene: TRBV21-1
J gene: TRBJ2-2
D gene: NA
clone size: few
CDR3 length: 15
CDR3 DNA: TGTGCCAGCAGCAAGGACATTTCGAACACCGGGGAGCTGTTTTTT
CDR3 protein: CASSKDISNTGELFF

V gene: TRBV6-5
J gene: TRBJ2-5
D gene: NA
clone size: many
CDR3 length: 15
CDR3 DNA: TGTGCCAGCAGTTACGGGACATCTAGGATGGAGACCCAGTACTTC
CDR3 protein: CASSYGTSRMETQYF

V gene: TRBV9
J gene: TRBJ2-7
D gene: NA
clone size: NA
CDR3 length: 14
CDR3 DNA: TGTGCCAGCAGCGTAGAGCCCAGGGAATCCGAGCAGTACTTC
CDR3 protein: CASSVEPRESEQYF

V gene: TRBV7-2
J gene: TRBJ2-7
D gene: TRBD2
clone size: once
CDR3 length: 16
CDR3 DNA: TGTGCCAGCAGTCTCAGCGGGGGAAACCCTAACTACGAGCAGTACTTC
CDR3 protein: CASSLSGGNPNYEQYF

V gene: TRBV6-2/TRBV6-3
J gene: TRBJ2-2
D gene: TRBD1
clone size: NA
CDR3 length: 16
CDR3 DNA: TGTGCCACCTCGGACAGGCCGGGGAAGGGCACCGGGGAGCTGTTTTTT
CDR3 protein: CATSDRPGKGTGELFF

V gene: TRBV3-1
J gene: TRBJ2-3
D gene: NA
clone size: few
CDR3 length: 15
CDR3 DNA: TGTGCCAGCAGCCAAGATCCAGCGGCAGCAGATACGCAGTATTTT
CDR3 protein: CASSQDPAAADTQYF

V gene: TRBV2
J gene: TRBJ2-7
D gene: TRBD1
clone size: few
CDR3 length: 12
CDR3 DNA: TGTGCCAGCGGACAGGGAGTCTACGAGCAGTACTTC
CDR3 protein: CASGQGVYEQYF

V gene: TRBV29-1
J gene: TRBJ2-3
D gene: NA
clone size: many
CDR3 length: 14
CDR3 DNA: TGCAGCGTTGTCGGCGAAGGGCCAAGAGATACGCAGTATTTT
CDR3 protein: CSVVGEGPRDTQYF

V gene: TRBV20-1
J gene: TRBJ2-7
D gene: TRBD1
clone size: NA
CDR3 length: 14
CDR3 DNA: TGCAGTGCTAGTGTCGACAGGGTGCCCTACGAGCAGTACTTC
CDR3 protein: CSASVDRVPYEQYF

V gene: TRBV12-3/TRBV12-4
J gene: TRBJ2-1
D gene: NA
clone size: many
CDR3 length: 12
CDR3 DNA: TGTGCCAGCAGTTCTCTAGCTATAGGGCAGTTCTTC
CDR3 protein: CASSSLAIGQFF

V gene: TRBV4-1
J gene: TRBJ2-5
D gene: NA
clone size: NA
CDR3 length: 15
CDR3 DNA: TGCGCCAGCAGCCATCGGACAGTTTACCAAGAGACCCAGTACTTC
CDR3 protein: CASSHRTVYQETQYF

V gene: TRBV5-1
J gene: TRBJ2-2
D gene: NA
clone size: NA
CDR3 length: 16
CDR3 DNA: TGCGCCAGCAGCTTTGGAGGGACAGTAAACACCGGGGAGCTGTTTTTT
CDR3 protein: CASSFGGTVNTGELFF

V gene: TRBV20-1
J gene: TRBJ2-1
D gene: TRBD2
clone size: few
CDR3 length: 20
CDR3 DNA: TGCAGTGCTGGTGGACTAGCGGGAGGGAAAGACTCGAGCTCCTACAATGAGCAGTTCTTC
CDR3 protein: CSAGGLAGGKDSSSYNEQFF

V gene: TRBV11-2
J gene: TRBJ2-1
D gene: TRBD1
clone size: NA
CDR3 length: 15
CDR3 DNA: TGTGCCAGCAGCTCCGGCAGACAGGGGCAGAATGAGCAGTTCTTC
CDR3 protein: CASSSGRQGQNEQFF

V gene: TRBV5-1
J gene: TRBJ2-4
D gene: NA
clone size: once
CDR3 length: 13
CDR3 DNA: TGCGCCAGCAGCGCAGACATCGGGGACATTCAGTACTTC
CDR3 protein: CASSADIGDIQYF

V gene: TRBV7-9
J gene: TRBJ2-5
D gene: NA
clone size: once
CDR3 length: 12
CDR3 DNA: TGTTCCTCTAAGGGGTCCGGAGAGACCCAGTACTTC
CDR3 protein: CSSKGSGETQYF

V gene: TRBV27
J gene: TRBJ2-2
D gene: NA
clone size: NA
CDR3 length: 17
CDR3 DNA: TGTGCCAGCAGTCTGACGACGGAACATGGACGCCCCGGGGAGCTGTTTTTT
CDR3 protein: CASSLTTEHGRPGELFF

V gene: TRBV9
J gene: TRBJ2-3
D gene: NA
clone size: many
CDR3 length: 16
CDR3 DNA: TGTGCCAGCAGCGTAGGGGGGGCGTACGGCACAGATACGCAGTATTTT
CDR3 protein: CASSVGGAYGTDTQYF

V gene: TRBV4-2
J gene: TRBJ2-7
D gene: NA
clone size: few
CDR3 length: 17
CDR3 DNA: TGTGCCAGCAGAGGATTGGGAGGCGGCTCAAGCTCCTACGAGCAGTACTTC
CDR3 protein: CASRGLGGGSSSYEQYF

V gene: TRBV11-3
J gene: TRBJ1-1
D gene: NA
clone size: NA
CDR3 length: 14
CDR3 DNA: TGTGCCAGCAGCTTCGCGGCCTTGAACACTGAAGCTTTCTTT
CDR3 protein: CASSFAALNTEAFF

V gene: TRBV7-6
J gene: TRBJ2-3
D gene: TRBD2
clone size: few
CDR3 length: 17
CDR3 DNA: TGTGCCAGCAGCTCGTTTAGCGGGACTTCGGGAACAGATACGCAGTATTTT
CDR3 protein: CASSSFSGTSGTDTQYF

V gene: TRBV4-1
J gene: TRBJ1-3
D gene: NA
clone size: NA
CDR3 length: 14
CDR3 DNA: TGCGCCAGCAGCCGGGGATGGGAAGGAAACACCATATATTTT
CDR3 protein: CASSRGWEGNTIYF

V gene: TRBV24-1
J gene: TRBJ2-1
D gene: NA
clone size: NA
CDR3 length: 14
CDR3 DNA: TGTGCCACCAGTGCGGCGCCGACCTACAATGAGCAGTTCTTC
CDR3 protein: CATSAAPTYNEQFF

V gene: TRBV5-1
J gene: TRBJ1-1
D gene: TRBD1
clone size: NA
CDR3 length: 14
CDR3 DNA: TGCGCCAGCAGTAGGGACAGGCAGAACACTGAAGCTTTCTTT
CDR3 protein: CASSRDRQNTEAFF

V gene: TRBV7-9
J gene: TRBJ2-5
D gene: NA
clone size: NA
CDR3 length: 13
CDR3 DNA: TGTGCCAGCAGCTTATCGAGCAAAGAGACCCAGTACTTC
CDR3 protein: CASSLSSKETQYF

V gene: TRBV6-2/TRBV6-3
J gene: TRBJ2-3
D gene: NA
clone size: NA
CDR3 length: 17
CDR3 DNA: TGTGCCAGCAGTTTCCACCCCCACGGACGGAGCACAGATACGCAGTATTTT
CDR3 protein: CASSFHPHGRSTDTQYF

V gene: TRBV4-2
J gene: TRBJ2-5
D gene: TRBD2
clone size: NA
CDR3 length: 17
CDR3 DNA: TGTGCCAGCAGCCAAGACTGGACTAGCGGGAGGGCCGGGACCCAGTACTTC
CDR3 protein: CASSQDWTSGRAGTQYF

V gene: TRBV6-6
J gene: TRBJ1-6
D gene: NA
clone size: NA
CDR3 length: 19
CDR3 DNA: TGTGCCAGCAGTTACTCTCTCTCCCGACTTGTTAGGGGGGAATCACCCCTCCACTTT
CDR3 protein: CASSYSLSRLVRGESPLHF

V gene: TRBV6-6
J gene: TRBJ1-4
D gene: NA
clone size: NA
CDR3 length: 14
CDR3 DNA: TGTGCCAGCAGTTTTTGGGGGGGAAATGAAAAACTGTTTTTT
CDR3 protein: CASSFWGGNEKLFF

V gene: TRBV20-1
J gene: TRBJ1-1
D gene: TRBD1
clone size: few
CDR3 length: 12
CDR3 DNA: TGCAGTGCAAGACAGGGGCACACTGAAGCTTTCTTT
CDR3 protein: CSARQGHTEAFF

V gene: TRBV29-1
J gene: TRBJ2-1
D gene: TRBD2
clone size: few
CDR3 length: 13
CDR3 DNA: TGCAGCCTAGAGAGCGGGAGGGCCAATGAGCAGTTCTTC
CDR3 protein: CSLESGRANEQFF

V gene: TRBV20-1
J gene: TRBJ1-3
D gene: NA
clone size: NA
CDR3 length: 18
CDR3 DNA: TGCAGTGCTAGAGGCCTATCCTTCCGGGCCGACTCTGGAAACACCATATATTTT
CDR3 protein: CSARGLSFRADSGNTIYF

V gene: TRBV20-1
J gene: TRBJ2-7
D gene: TRBD2
clone size: NA
CDR3 length: 14
CDR3 DNA: TGCAGTGCTAGGTGGCGGGAGGGGTCCTACGAGCAGTACTTC
CDR3 protein: CSARWREGSYEQYF

V gene: TRBV12-3/TRBV12-4
J gene: TRBJ1-5
D gene: NA
clone size: NA
CDR3 length: 14
CDR3 DNA: TGTGCCAGCAGTTTTGTAGGGTCCCATCAGCCCCAGCATTTT
CDR3 protein: CASSFVGSHQPQHF

V gene: TRBV29-1
J gene: TRBJ1-5
D gene: NA
clone size: NA
CDR3 length: 13
CDR3 DNA: TGCAGCGTCTTAACAGGGCCCGGGCAGCCCCAGCATTTT
CDR3 protein: CSVLTGPGQPQHF

V gene: TRBV7-2
J gene: TRBJ2-7
D gene: TRBD2
clone size: NA
CDR3 length: 18
CDR3 DNA: TGTGCCAGCAGCTTATACTCTTCGGCGGGAGCAGTTAACTACGAGCAGTACTTC
CDR3 protein: CASSLYSSAGAVNYEQYF

V gene: TRBV20-1
J gene: TRBJ2-3
D gene: NA
clone size: NA
CDR3 length: 13
CDR3 DNA: TGCAGTGCTCAGCAGCCGGGCACAGATACGCAGTATTTT
CDR3 protein: CSAQQPGTDTQYF

V gene: TRBV25-1
J gene: TRBJ1-1
D gene: NA
clone size: few
CDR3 length: 12
CDR3 DNA: TGTGCCACCCAGGAAGAGAACACTGAAGCTTTCTTT
CDR3 protein: CATQEENTEAFF

V gene: TRBV3-1
J gene: TRBJ2-5
D gene: NA
clone size: NA
CDR3 length: 14
CDR3 DNA: TGTGCCAGCAGCCAAGAGGGGGGCACGAAGACCCAGTACTTC
CDR3 protein: CASSQEGGTKTQYF

V gene: TRBV4-2
J gene: TRBJ2-6
D gene: TRBD1
clone size: few
CDR3 length: 18
CDR3 DNA: TGTGCCAGCAGCCAGAGACCTACAGGGGGCACTGGGGCCAACGTCCTGACTTTC
CDR3 protein: CASSQRPTGGTGANVLTF

V gene: TRBV4-1
J gene: TRBJ2-4
D gene: NA
clone size: few
CDR3 length: 14
CDR3 DNA: TGCGCCAGCAGCCAAGATGCGGGAAGGAACATTCAGTACTTC
CDR3 protein: CASSQDAGRNIQYF

V gene: TRBV11-1
J gene: TRBJ2-5
D gene: NA
clone size: few
CDR3 length: 15
CDR3 DNA: TGTGCCAGCAGCTTATTCGGTGCATCGGGTGGGACCCAGTACTTC
CDR3 protein: CASSLFGASGGTQYF